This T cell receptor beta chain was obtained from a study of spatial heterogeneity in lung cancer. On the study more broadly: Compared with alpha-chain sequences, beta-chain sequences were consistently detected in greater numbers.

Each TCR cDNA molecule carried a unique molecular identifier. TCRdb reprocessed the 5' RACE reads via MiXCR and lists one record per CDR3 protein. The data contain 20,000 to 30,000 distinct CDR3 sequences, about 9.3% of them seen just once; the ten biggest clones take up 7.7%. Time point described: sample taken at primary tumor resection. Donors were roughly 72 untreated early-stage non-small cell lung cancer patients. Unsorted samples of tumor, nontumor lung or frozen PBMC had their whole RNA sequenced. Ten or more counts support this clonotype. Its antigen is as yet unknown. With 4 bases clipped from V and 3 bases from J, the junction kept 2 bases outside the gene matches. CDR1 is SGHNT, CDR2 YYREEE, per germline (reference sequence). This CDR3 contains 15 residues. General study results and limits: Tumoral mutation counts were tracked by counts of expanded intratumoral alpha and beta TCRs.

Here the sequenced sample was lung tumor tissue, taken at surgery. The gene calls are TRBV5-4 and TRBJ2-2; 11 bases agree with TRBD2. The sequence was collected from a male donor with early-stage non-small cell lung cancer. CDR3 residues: CASSPGLADTGELFF. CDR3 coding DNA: TGTGCCAGCAGCCCGGGACTAGCGGACACCGGGGAGCTGTTTTTT.